This T cell receptor (beta chain) was recovered during a study of beta chain features in type 1 diabetes. General study points: Healthy donors had naive, central memory and Treg TCRB repertoires that appeared less similar than those seen among patients. Shorter TCRB CDR3s, moderately but significantly so, were found in Type 1 diabetes patients in all four CD4+ subsets.

Germline V gives CDR1 MNHNY, CDR2 SVGAGI (reference sequence). V lost 8 bases and J 0 bases, leaving 14 bases between the germline ends. There are 15 residues in the CDR3. CD4+ naive, central memory, regulatory and stem cell-like memory subsets were isolated by sorting on CD45RO/CCR7/CD25/CD127/CD95/CD27. The authors reverse transcribed all of the isolated RNA, so sequencing captured expressed TCRB transcripts. Naive, central memory and regulatory T cell samples came to a mean of around 3.3 million reads. Repertoires were generated with immunoSEQ multiplex PCR, while TCRdb's copy carries only in-frame clones and drops some. The sample consists of a few hundred thousand clones, 16% of them appearing once. On this clone itself: The antigen is unknown.

The sequenced sample consisted of naive CD4+ T cells from blood. This clonotype was sampled from a man aged 25 to 40 with type 1 diabetes. The rearrangement links TRBV6-6 to TRBJ2-1, with a possible D match to TRBD1 (6 bases). This chain's CDR3 is CASLDRASSYNEQFF. In DNA form, the CDR3 reads TGTGCCAGCCTGGACAGAGCAAGCTCCTACAATGAGCAGTTCTTC.